The 4 T cell receptor beta chains given below trace back to one sample, sequenced in a study of T cells in Graves' hyperthyroidism and ophthalmopathy. Template material for amplifying TCR beta CDR3 regions consisted of RNA transcripts. The HTBI set primed first-round TCR CDR3 RT-PCR. TCRdb analysed the multiplex PCR reads with MiXCR anew, one entry per CDR3 protein. Among hundreds of thousands of distinct CDR3 sequences, 40% to 55% were seen once, and the ten largest hold just over 8%. What was sequenced was peripheral blood or thyroid tissue (not recorded which). These TCRs come from a woman in her late teens or twenties with Graves' hyperthyroidism.

Of note for this clonotype: One end of the junction fails to match germline, which may point to a read error. The V gene is TRBV25-1, the J gene TRBJ1-2; D is uncertain. The CDR3 covers 14 residues. Looked up from germline, CDR1 is MGHDK and CDR2 is SYGVNS. The CDR3 spells CASSQGSINYGYTF. The CDR3, as DNA: TGCGCCAGCAGCCAAGGATCCATTAACTATGGCTACACCTTC.

This clonotype was seen a single time. The chain joins TRBV25-1 to TRBJ1-2; D might be TRBD1 (6 bases). V lost 1 base and J 4 bases, leaving 16 bases between the germline ends. Germline V gene lookup returns CDR1 MGHDK and CDR2 SYGVNS. The CDR3 contains 16 residues. The CDR3 nucleotides read TGTGCCAGCAGTGAATTTCGGGGGCGGGACACCTATGGCTACACCTTC. It codes for CASSEFRGRDTYGYTF.

The CDR3 sequence: CASSYSLLGLISNQPQHF. The CDR3 DNA follows: TGTGCCAGCAGTTACTCGCTTTTGGGGTTGATTAGCAATCAGCCCCAGCATTTT. This chain connects TRBV7-8 to TRBJ1-5; D remains unclear. There are 18 residues in the CDR3. Germline values: CDR1 SGHVS, CDR2 FQNEAQ. V was pared by 6 bases and J by 0 bases, with 21 bases between.

The chain carries TRBV29-1 and TRBJ2-7, with 9 bases fitting TRBD1. With V trimmed by 4 bases and J by 4 bases, 11 bases remained unmatched. The CDR3 has 15 amino acids. From germline, CDR1 is SQVTM and CDR2 ANQGSEA. The chain's CDR3 is CSVAFRTGDVYEQYF. The CDR3 DNA follows: TGCAGCGTTGCCTTCCGGACAGGGGATGTGTACGAGCAGTACTTC.